The rows below give T cell receptor beta chains drawn from one sample of a study of shared clonotypes between healthy human individuals. Only in-frame clones appear in the TCRdb table, and some are missing; sequencing was by immunoSEQ multiplex PCR. The repertoire has around 1.4 million clones, around 98.5% of them found once; the top ten carry roughly 0.36%. The sample was naive CD4+ T cells sorted from blood. These TCRs come from a man aged 25 to 45 in good health. CDR3s leave out the opening cysteine and the closing phenylalanine or tryptophan. Fields, in order: CDR3 length, V gene, clone size, D gene, CDR3 protein. A D gene is named only where the DNA matches it firmly. Expanded clones get a size class; other rows say once, few or many, or leave the size out.

13 | TRBV27 | NA | NA | ASINLGGLYNEQF
14 | TRBV7-9 | once | TRBD1 | ASSPPDRGLSEKLF
12 | TRBV9 | NA | NA | ASSEGLYTYEQY
11 | TRBV27 | NA | NA | ASSFYKDTEAF
13 | TRBV5-1 | NA | NA | ASSLALGGGETQY
11 | TRBV5-4 | NA | TRBD1 | ASSIDRGYGYT
11 | TRBV5-4 | NA | NA | ASSSRGGTEAF
12 | TRBV28 | NA | TRBD2 | ASIGSGRTNEQF
12 | TRBV19 | once | TRBD1 | ASRDRGRTDTQY
11 | TRBV2 | once | NA | ASTRALGEKLF
12 | TRBV11-2 | NA | TRBD2 | ASSWERDADTQY
12 | TRBV5-4 | NA | NA | ASRASSNTGELF
13 | TRBV10-2 | NA | NA | ASSGLTGFFQPQH
11 | TRBV6-6 | NA | NA | ASLEGGSYEQY
13 | TRBV5-1 | NA | NA | ASSLGQKVGTEAF
9 | TRBV19 | once | NA | ASIEDNEQF
14 | TRBV7-6 | NA | NA | AVQAMRTPNTGELF
13 | TRBV5-4 | NA | TRBD2 | ASSRTTSGRYEQY
11 | TRBV27 | once | NA | ASIDYRTYEQY
10 | TRBV28 | NA | NA | ASSLYRYGYT
14 | TRBV30 | NA | TRBD1 | AWRETGTDRIGEQY
11 | TRBV28 | NA | NA | ASSFGASYGYT
14 | TRBV5-4 | NA | NA | ASSLSGTSPPDTQY
16 | TRBV30 | NA | TRBD1 | AWSVRGFGQGMNTEAF
13 | TRBV28 | NA | NA | ASSSSGVGYNEQF
12 | TRBV7-8 | once | NA | ASSLGIEVYEQY
9 | TRBV2 | NA | NA | ASRAKDTQY
13 | TRBV9 | NA | TRBD1 | ASSVAVTGAYEQY
18 | TRBV19 | NA | TRBD2 | ASSESGTSGRTRLINEQF
12 | TRBV5-4 | NA | TRBD2 | ASSSLADTGELF
15 | TRBV14 | once | NA | ASSQDFSGLNTGELF
13 | TRBV5-4 | NA | NA | ASSFGSGWNEKLF
12 | TRBV5-1 | NA | NA | ASSVPGVDYEQY
9 | TRBV2 | NA | NA | ASSLLREQF
14 | TRBV27 | NA | NA | ASSPTGSQRYNEQF
14 | TRBV19 | NA | TRBD2 | ASRRLAGGPSDTQY
12 | TRBV7-8 | NA | NA | ATLQDPGGEKLF
15 | TRBV7-2 | NA | TRBD2 | ASSLQVLAGNTGELF
14 | TRBV29-1 | NA | NA | SVALLAILGTDTQY
12 | TRBV28 | NA | TRBD1 | ASTQQGAGYGYT
14 | TRBV9 | NA | NA | ASSFGGGALGETQY
11 | TRBV29-1 | NA | NA | SVEEPGTGELF
11 | TRBV2 | NA | NA | ASSRGSGDIQY
14 | TRBV18 | NA | NA | ASSSQPGLGANVLT
14 | TRBV5-1 | NA | NA | ASSLPSGGNTGELF
13 | TRBV6-4 | NA | TRBD2 | ASSELASGANVLT
12 | TRBV30 | NA | NA | AWSVYSGYNEQF
11 | TRBV28 | NA | NA | ASSLGREQGYT
13 | TRBV7-2 | NA | TRBD2 | ASSSGGRETYEQY
12 | TRBV10-3 | NA | TRBD2 | AISVAGGSYEQY
13 | TRBV5-6 | NA | TRBD2 | ASSLPGLAKETQY
12 | TRBV5-1 | NA | TRBD1 | ASSLYRGQDGYT